The present T cell receptor beta chain was sequenced within a study of TIL therapy for anti-PD-1-resistant metastatic lung cancer. Study-level information: Median tumor PD-L1 proportion score was roughly 5.8%.

Time point indicated: pre-treatment sample, taken before nivolumab and TIL therapy. Tumor tissue came from excised metastases, mostly pleural nodules or supraclavicular lymph nodes. Enrollment ran from late 2017 to January 2020. Sequencing used immunoSEQ v3. Sequencing depth was about 2 million read pairs for survey level, about 5-6.5 million for deep. The table came from immunoSEQ multiplex PCR; TCRdb's copy has only in-frame clones and leaves some out. The repertoire holds more than 9,500 clones, with about 54% as singletons. The sequencing here drew on tumor tissue, taken at baseline. This TCR came from a person between 25 and 79 years old with non-small cell lung cancer.

This CDR3 reads CASSSPGFNEQFF. Written as DNA, the CDR3 is TGTGCCAGCAGCTCCCCTGGGTTCAATGAGCAGTTCTTC. This chain connects TRBV13 to TRBJ2-1; D gene unclear. Trimming took off 4 bases at V and 6 bases at J, with 10 bases between the two ends. From germline, CDR1 is PRHDT and CDR2 FYEKMQ (reference sequence). This CDR3 is built from 13 residues.